This entry is about one TCR beta chain. Its antigen is undetermined. Unmatched junction bases numbered 0, after V lost 1 base and J lost 5 bases. This CDR3 has 14 residues. Germline V CDR1 and CDR2: SGHVS, FNYEAQ. This record comes from a study of chemoradiotherapy in HPV16-positive cancers. Background on the study: Functional T-cell assays on a couple of HPV16-positive patients' cells defined candidate HPV-specific clones and common TCR motifs.

General study findings and limits: Functional assays defining HPV-specific T cells used only a couple of HPV16-positive patients. Non-HPV-specific T cells did not expand in tumors during treatment, whereas candidate HPV-specific clones and E7-related motifs did.

Over chemoradiotherapy, repertoires were sampled more than once. Repertoires were generated with immunoSEQ multiplex PCR, while TCRdb's copy carries only in-frame clones and drops some. Among tens of thousands of clones, about nine tenths were seen once, and the ten largest hold about 17%. The chain joins TRBV7-6 to TRBJ2-5; TRBD2 matches 11 bases. The material was blood, obtained from a patient who underwent chemoradiotherapy. The TCR sequence derives from a human donor with HPV-associated anogenital cancer. CDR3 nucleotides: TGTGCCAGCAGCTTAGGGACTAGCGGGGAGACCCAGTACTTC. Translation: CASSLGTSGETQYF.